The 12 T cell receptor beta chains reported below all come from one sample, sequenced in a study of blood T cell repertoires in COVID-19. Sequencing used immunoSEQ multiplex PCR; TCRdb keeps in-frame clones, though not all of them. The sample has about 430,000 clones; 85% to 90% are singletons. The sequenced material came from PBMCs or T cells enriched from blood (not recorded which). The receptors come from a young man who had recovered from COVID-19.

This CDR3 is CASSLVVGFINTQYF. The CDR3 DNA reads as TGTGCCAGCAGCTTAGTAGTCGGGTTTATTAATACGCAGTATTTT. V is TRBV7-9 and J is TRBJ2-3; D remains ambiguous. The CDR3 spans 15 residues. Trimming shortened V by 1 base and J by 7 bases, and 15 bases separated the two germline ends. Germline-derived CDR1 and CDR2 are SEHNR and FQNEAQ (reference sequence).

This rearrangement joins TRBV27 to TRBJ1-1, with D possibly TRBD1 on 5 matching bases. CDR3 length: 14 amino acids. Germline loops: CDR1 MNHEY, CDR2 SMNVEV (reference sequence). Trimming stripped 3 bases from V and 6 bases from J, with 14 bases between. The CDR3 DNA is TGTGCCAGCAGTTTGTCGCAGGGAATGGCTGAAGCTTTCTTT. It codes for CASSLSQGMAEAFF.

The chain combines TRBV4-1 with TRBJ1-6; D is perhaps TRBD1 (5 bases). This CDR3 comprises 18 residues. Germline CDR1 reads MGHRA; CDR2 reads YSYEKL. The germline V and J ends were trimmed by 1 base and 10 bases, with 23 bases remaining between them. The CDR3 is CASSQGVRGGQGKSPLHF. CDR3 in DNA: TGCGCCAGCAGCCAAGGGGTTCGAGGAGGGCAGGGAAAATCACCCCTCCACTTT.

This clone occurred once. This chain joins TRBV24-1 and TRBJ2-1, with 10 bases fitting TRBD2. V lost 11 bases and J lost 8; bases outside the gene matches: 8. The CDR3 contains 13 residues. Per germline, CDR1 KGHDR and CDR2 SFDVKD. The CDR3 here is CARKSGRADEQFF. The CDR3 DNA sequence: TGTGCCAGAAAAAGCGGGAGGGCCGATGAGCAGTTCTTC.

Note on this clone: Additional DNA sequences in this sample encode the identical CDR3. This chain links TRBV3-1 (or the pseudogene TRBV3-2) with TRBJ1-2, with a weak D call TRBD1 (5 bases). The CDR3 is 12 amino acids. Germline lookup yields CDR1 LGHDT and CDR2 YNNKEL (reference sequence). V dropped 2 bases and J dropped 7 bases, with 8 bases sitting between them. The CDR3: CASSQTGGGYTF. The CDR3 DNA is TGTGCCAGCAGCCAAACGGGGGGTGGCTACACCTTC.

The gene calls are TRBV10-2 and TRBJ2-3; the match to TRBD2 covers 10 bases. This CDR3 contains 16 residues. Trimming at V came to 8 bases and at J to 5 bases, leaving 13 bases not matched to a gene. The germline V gene has CDR1 WSHSY and CDR2 SAAADI. The CDR3 DNA is TGCGCCAGCCGAGATAGGAGCGGGAGGGCCGAAGATACGCAGTATTTT. Its translation is CASRDRSGRAEDTQYF.

In DNA form, the CDR3 reads TGCGCCAGCAGCCCACGGGGGGACAGGGTCGGGAACACTGAAGCTTTCTTT. It yields the protein CASSPRGDRVGNTEAFF. The J gene is TRBJ1-1, the V gene TRBV4-1; 9 bases match TRBD1. Unmatched junction bases numbered 10, after V lost 4 bases and J lost 1 base. The CDR3 has 17 amino acids. Germline V gene data show CDR1 as MGHRA and CDR2 as YSYEKL.

The chain combines TRBV28 with TRBJ2-1; TRBD2 agrees at 8 bases. This CDR3 is 16 amino acids long. Germline V gene lookup returns CDR1 MDHEN and CDR2 SYDVKM. V lost 6 bases, J lost 5 bases, and 12 bases stayed unmatched. The CDR3, as DNA: TGTGCCAGCAGCCTACCCTTAGCGGGATTCGACAATGAGCAGTTCTTC. Protein: CASSLPLAGFDNEQFF.

The chain is built from TRBV28 and TRBJ2-3; D possibly corresponds to TRBD1 (6 bases). CDR3 length equals 16 residues. The germline V gene encodes CDR1 MDHEN and CDR2 SYDVKM. V lost 5 bases and J lost 2, with 17 bases in between. Written as DNA, the CDR3 is TGTGCCAGCAGTCCTCAGGGGAGAGGGTCCACAGATACGCAGTATTTT. This translates into CASSPQGRGSTDTQYF.

The chain has TRBV6-5 and TRBJ1-2; 8 bases match TRBD1. Germline V gene sequence: CDR1 MNHEY, CDR2 SVGAGI. The CDR3 is 15 residues long. V shed 6 bases and J 3 bases; nucleotides not matched to a gene: 9. The CDR3 loop is CASRPGQGNDYGYTF. CDR3 in DNA: TGTGCCAGCAGACCAGGACAGGGTAATGACTATGGCTACACCTTC.

The V call is TRBV7-2, the J call TRBJ1-3; no definite D call. Germline CDR1 and CDR2: SGHTA and FQGNSA. CDR3 length equals 15 residues. V was pared by 1 base and J by 0 bases, with 7 bases between. CDR3 protein: CASSLDTGSGNTIYF. CDR3 DNA: TGTGCCAGCAGCTTAGACACGGGCTCTGGAAACACCATATATTTT.

The rearrangement joins TRBV5-1 to TRBJ2-2; tentatively, D is TRBD1 (6 bases). Trimming cost V 8 bases and J 4 bases, with 15 bases left between them. CDR1 is SGHRS, CDR2 YFSETQ, per germline. The CDR3 spans 14 residues. The CDR3 spells CASNREGGTGELFF. In DNA, the CDR3 is TGCGCCAGTAACAGGGAAGGTGGCACCGGGGAGCTGTTTTTT.